This T cell receptor beta chain was captured in a study of blood T cells in healthy people across ages. Findings and caveats of the study: Researchers deemed the diversity estimates from one million T cells underestimates.

Trimming shortened V by 4 bases and J by 5 bases, and 17 bases separated the two germline ends. This CDR3 has 15 residues. The germline V gene encodes CDR1 MNHNS and CDR2 SASEGT. Regarding this clonotype: Its antigen remains unidentified.

Each donor was a healthy Caucasian individual from Russia, aged 6 to 90. For the second PCR, which ran for about 6 to 11 cycles, a sample-barcoded 5' primer and a J-beta primer mix were used. There were at least 3 million CDR3-containing paired-end reads obtained from each sample. MiXCR, run by TCRdb on the 5' RACE reads, gives a single entry per CDR3 protein. Of more than 650,000 distinct CDR3 sequences detected, around 24% appear once; the ten largest clones hold 2.5% to 3.5%. The sample was also linked to a second study, of T cells of mothers and their children. According to that study: With unrelated pairs as the comparison, related mother-child pairs had a slightly higher overlap that was not significant.

This TCR was sampled from a boy aged 5-17 years in good health. The sequencing sample was made of blood. The chain carries TRBV6-1 and TRBJ2-5, with D tentatively TRBD1 or TRBD2 (6 bases each). In nucleotides, the CDR3 is TGTGCCAGCAGTGGCCGTACCGAAGGGGGGGAGACCCAGTACTTC. This gives the protein CASSGRTEGGETQYF.